This TCR beta chain was sequenced for a study of CD8 T cells in ankylosing spondylitis. The CDR3 extends over 16 amino acids. Germline CDR1 and CDR2: MNHEY and SMNVEV (reference sequence). After removal of 3 bases from V and 1 base from J, the junction contained 7 bases not matched to a gene. TCRdb ran MiXCR on the 5' RACE reads and lists one entry per CDR3 protein. The table shows 670,000 or so distinct CDR3 sequences, with over 15% occurring only once. This clonotype was seen at least ten times. Antigen: not known. Study results and limitations: Seemingly distinctive of ankylosing spondylitis blood was a TCR beta motif formed by eight highly homologous variants.

The chain recombines TRBV27 with TRBJ1-1; 8 nucleotides match TRBD1. The sequencing input was blood, either unsorted or a sorted T cell fraction (not recorded which). The clonotype originates from a male donor with ankylosing spondylitis. The chain's CDR3 is CASSLQGAIGNTEAFF. For the CDR3, the DNA is TGTGCCAGCAGTTTGCAGGGGGCGATAGGGAACACTGAAGCTTTCTTT.